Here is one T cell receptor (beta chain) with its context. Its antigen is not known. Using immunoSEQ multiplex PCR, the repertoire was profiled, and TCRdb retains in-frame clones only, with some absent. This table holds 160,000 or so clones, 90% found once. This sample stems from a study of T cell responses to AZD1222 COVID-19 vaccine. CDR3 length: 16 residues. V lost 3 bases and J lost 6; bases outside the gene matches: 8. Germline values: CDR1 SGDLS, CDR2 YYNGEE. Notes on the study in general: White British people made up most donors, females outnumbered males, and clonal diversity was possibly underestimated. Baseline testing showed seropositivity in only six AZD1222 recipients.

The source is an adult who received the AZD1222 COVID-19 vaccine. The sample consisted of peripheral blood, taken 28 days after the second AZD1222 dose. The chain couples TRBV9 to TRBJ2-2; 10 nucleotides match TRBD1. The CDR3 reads CASSAHGTGVAGELFF. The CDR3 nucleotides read TGTGCCAGCAGCGCACACGGGACAGGGGTGGCCGGGGAGCTGTTTTTT.